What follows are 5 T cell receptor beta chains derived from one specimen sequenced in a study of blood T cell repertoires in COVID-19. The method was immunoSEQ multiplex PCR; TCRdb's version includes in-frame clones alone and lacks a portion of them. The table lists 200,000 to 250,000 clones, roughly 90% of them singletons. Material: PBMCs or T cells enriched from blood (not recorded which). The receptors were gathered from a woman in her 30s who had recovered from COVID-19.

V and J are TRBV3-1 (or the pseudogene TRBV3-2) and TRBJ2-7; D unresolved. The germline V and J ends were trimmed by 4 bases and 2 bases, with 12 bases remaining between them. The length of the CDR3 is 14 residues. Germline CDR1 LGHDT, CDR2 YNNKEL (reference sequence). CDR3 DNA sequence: TGTGCCAGCAGCCTCCGAGCCACGCCCTACGAGCAGTACTTC. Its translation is CASSLRATPYEQYF.

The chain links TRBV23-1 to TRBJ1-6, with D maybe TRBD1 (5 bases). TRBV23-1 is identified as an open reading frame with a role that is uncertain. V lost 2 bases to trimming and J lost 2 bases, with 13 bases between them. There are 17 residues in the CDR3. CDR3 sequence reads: CASSQGTPRPYNSPLHF. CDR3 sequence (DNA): TGCGCCAGCAGTCAAGGGACTCCCAGGCCCTATAATTCACCCCTCCACTTT.

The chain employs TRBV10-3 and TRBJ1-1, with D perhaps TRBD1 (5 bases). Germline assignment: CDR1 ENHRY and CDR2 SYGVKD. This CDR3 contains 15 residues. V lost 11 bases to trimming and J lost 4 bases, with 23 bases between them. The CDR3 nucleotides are TGTGCCGTCCAGACGACAGATCTTCAAGCCACTGAAGCTTTCTTT. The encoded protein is CAVQTTDLQATEAFF.

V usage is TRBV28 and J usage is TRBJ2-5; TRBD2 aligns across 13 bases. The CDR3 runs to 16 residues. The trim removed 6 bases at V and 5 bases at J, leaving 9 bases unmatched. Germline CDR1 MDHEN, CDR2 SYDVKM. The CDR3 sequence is CASRRTSGRELETQYF. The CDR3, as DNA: TGTGCCAGCAGGCGGACTAGCGGGAGAGAGCTGGAGACCCAGTACTTC.

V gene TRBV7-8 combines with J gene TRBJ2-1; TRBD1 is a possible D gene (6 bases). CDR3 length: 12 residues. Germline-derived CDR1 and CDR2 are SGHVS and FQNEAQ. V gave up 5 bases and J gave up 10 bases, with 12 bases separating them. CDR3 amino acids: CASSLTGHEQFF. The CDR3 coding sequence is TGTGCCAGCAGCCTTACGGGACACGAGCAGTTCTTC.